The rows below give T cell receptor beta chains drawn from one sample of a study of blood T cells in healthy people across ages. Each CDR3 protein gets one entry after TCRdb re-called the 5' RACE reads with MiXCR. The top ten hold about 22% of the sample, which has 850,000 to 1,000,000 distinct CDR3 sequences, roughly half seen once. Sequencing was done on a sample of blood. The receptors were gathered from a woman aged 60 to 75 in good health. CDR3s include the opening cysteine and the closing phenylalanine or tryptophan. The D gene is left open where the match is weak. Where a row states a size, it is once, few, many or the class of an expanded clone; other rows omit it.

abundance	d_gene	v_gene	j_gene	CDR3aa	CDR3nt
NA	NA	TRBV2	TRBJ2-7	CASTQEGKPYEQYF	TGTGCCAGCACCCAGGAGGGCAAACCCTACGAGCAGTACTTC
NA	TRBD2	TRBV25-1	TRBJ2-1	CASSVAGPPSEQFF	TGTGCCAGCAGCGTAGCGGGCCCTCCCAGTGAGCAGTTCTTC
once	TRBD1	TRBV20-1	TRBJ1-1	CSARDGQGSTEAFF	TGCAGTGCTAGAGACGGACAGGGGAGCACTGAAGCTTTCTTT
NA	NA	TRBV6-5	TRBJ2-3	CASSIGYTQYF	TGTGCCAGCAGCATCGGATATACGCAGTATTTT
few	TRBD2	TRBV20-1	TRBJ2-1	CSARPGLADNEQFF	TGCAGTGCTCGACCGGGACTAGCAGACAATGAGCAGTTCTTC
NA	NA	TRBV28	TRBJ2-5	CASSPPRMGETQYF	TGTGCCAGCAGTCCCCCGCGGATGGGCGAGACCCAGTACTTC
NA	NA	TRBV30	TRBJ1-2	CAWAPEGRGDGYTF	TGTGCCTGGGCCCCCGAGGGGAGGGGGGATGGCTACACCTTC
few	NA	TRBV20-1	TRBJ1-4	CSARRLRMATNEKLFF	TGCAGTGCTAGAAGACTGAGAATGGCAACTAATGAAAAACTGTTTTTT
many	TRBD2	TRBV6-2/TRBV6-3	TRBJ2-1	CASRPPSGSKDEQFF	TGTGCCAGCAGACCCCCGAGCGGGAGTAAGGATGAGCAGTTCTTC
NA	NA	TRBV20-1	TRBJ2-1	CSTERGISYNEQFF	TGCAGTACCGAACGGGGGATCTCCTACAATGAGCAGTTCTTC
NA	TRBD2	TRBV5-1	TRBJ2-1	CASSLNPLAGGSSYNEQFF	TGCGCCAGCAGCTTGAATCCCTTAGCGGGAGGCTCCTCCTACAATGAGCAGTTCTTC
NA	TRBD2	TRBV20-1	TRBJ2-1	CSARTGGQYNEQFF	TGCAGTGCTAGGACGGGAGGGCAGTACAATGAGCAGTTCTTC
NA	TRBD2	TRBV11-2	TRBJ2-1	CASSLDPAGGPSNEQFF	TGTGCCAGCAGCTTAGATCCAGCGGGAGGGCCGAGCAATGAGCAGTTCTTC
NA	NA	TRBV7-2	TRBJ1-2	CASSLGSGDYGYTF	TGTGCCAGCAGCTTAGGGTCCGGCGACTATGGCTACACCTTC
NA	NA	TRBV29-1	TRBJ2-7	CSVEELGREQYF	TGCAGCGTTGAAGAACTTGGGCGAGAGCAGTACTTC
NA	TRBD2	TRBV7-2	TRBJ2-7	CASSLSLAGSEQYF	TGTGCCAGCAGCTTATCACTAGCGGGATCCGAGCAGTACTTC
NA	NA	TRBV3-1	TRBJ2-3	CASSPGAAEDTQYF	TGTGCCAGCAGCCCCGGGGCGGCGGAAGATACGCAGTATTTT
few	TRBD1	TRBV5-1	TRBJ2-1	CASSRGQGANEQFF	TGCGCCAGCAGCCGGGGACAGGGGGCGAATGAGCAGTTCTTC
NA	TRBD2	TRBV5-1	TRBJ2-6	CASSLPPGLAGAGANVLTF	TGCGCCAGCAGCCTGCCCCCGGGACTAGCGGGAGCTGGGGCCAACGTCCTGACTTTC
once	NA	TRBV19	TRBJ2-3	CASSIGSGSTDTQYF	TGTGCCAGTAGTATCGGTTCTGGGAGCACAGATACGCAGTATTTT
few	TRBD2	TRBV5-1	TRBJ2-1	CASSFGTSGSSYNEQFF	TGCGCCAGCAGCTTCGGGACTAGCGGGAGCTCCTACAATGAGCAGTTCTTC
NA	TRBD2	TRBV6-6	TRBJ2-5	CASCPGLGSDEQYF	TGTGCCAGCTGCCCGGGACTAGGGTCCGATGAGCAGTACTTC
many	NA	TRBV5-5	TRBJ2-5	CASSFPEGTQYF	TGTGCCAGCAGCTTTCCGGAGGGGACCCAGTACTTC
NA	NA	TRBV12-3/TRBV12-4	TRBJ2-7	CASSLAGIFSYEQYF	TGTGCCAGCAGTTTAGCGGGAATTTTCTCCTACGAGCAGTACTTC